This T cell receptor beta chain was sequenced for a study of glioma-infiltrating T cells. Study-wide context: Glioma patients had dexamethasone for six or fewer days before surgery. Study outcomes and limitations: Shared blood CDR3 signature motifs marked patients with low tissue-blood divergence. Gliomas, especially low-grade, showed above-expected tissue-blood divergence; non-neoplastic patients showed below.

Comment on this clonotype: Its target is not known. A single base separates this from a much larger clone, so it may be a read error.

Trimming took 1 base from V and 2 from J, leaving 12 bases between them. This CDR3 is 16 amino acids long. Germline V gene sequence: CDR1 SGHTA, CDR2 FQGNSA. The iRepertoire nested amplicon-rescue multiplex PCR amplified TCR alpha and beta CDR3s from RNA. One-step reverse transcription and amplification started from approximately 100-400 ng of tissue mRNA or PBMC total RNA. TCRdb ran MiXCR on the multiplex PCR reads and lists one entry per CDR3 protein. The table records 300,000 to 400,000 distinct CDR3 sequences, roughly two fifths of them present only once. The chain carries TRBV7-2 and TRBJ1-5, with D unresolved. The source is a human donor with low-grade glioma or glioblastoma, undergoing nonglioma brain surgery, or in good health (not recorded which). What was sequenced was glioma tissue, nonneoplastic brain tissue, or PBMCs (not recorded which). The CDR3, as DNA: TGTGCCAGCAGCTTAGGGGGTTTTGGGTGCAATCAGCCCCAGCATTTT. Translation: CASSLGGFGCNQPQHF. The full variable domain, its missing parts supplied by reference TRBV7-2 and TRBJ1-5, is GAGVSQSPSNKVTEKGKDVELRCDPISGHTALYWYRQSLGQGLEFLIYFQGNSAPDKSGLPSDRFSAERTGGSVSTLTIQRTQQEDSAVYLCASSLGGFGCNQPQHFGDGTRLSIL.